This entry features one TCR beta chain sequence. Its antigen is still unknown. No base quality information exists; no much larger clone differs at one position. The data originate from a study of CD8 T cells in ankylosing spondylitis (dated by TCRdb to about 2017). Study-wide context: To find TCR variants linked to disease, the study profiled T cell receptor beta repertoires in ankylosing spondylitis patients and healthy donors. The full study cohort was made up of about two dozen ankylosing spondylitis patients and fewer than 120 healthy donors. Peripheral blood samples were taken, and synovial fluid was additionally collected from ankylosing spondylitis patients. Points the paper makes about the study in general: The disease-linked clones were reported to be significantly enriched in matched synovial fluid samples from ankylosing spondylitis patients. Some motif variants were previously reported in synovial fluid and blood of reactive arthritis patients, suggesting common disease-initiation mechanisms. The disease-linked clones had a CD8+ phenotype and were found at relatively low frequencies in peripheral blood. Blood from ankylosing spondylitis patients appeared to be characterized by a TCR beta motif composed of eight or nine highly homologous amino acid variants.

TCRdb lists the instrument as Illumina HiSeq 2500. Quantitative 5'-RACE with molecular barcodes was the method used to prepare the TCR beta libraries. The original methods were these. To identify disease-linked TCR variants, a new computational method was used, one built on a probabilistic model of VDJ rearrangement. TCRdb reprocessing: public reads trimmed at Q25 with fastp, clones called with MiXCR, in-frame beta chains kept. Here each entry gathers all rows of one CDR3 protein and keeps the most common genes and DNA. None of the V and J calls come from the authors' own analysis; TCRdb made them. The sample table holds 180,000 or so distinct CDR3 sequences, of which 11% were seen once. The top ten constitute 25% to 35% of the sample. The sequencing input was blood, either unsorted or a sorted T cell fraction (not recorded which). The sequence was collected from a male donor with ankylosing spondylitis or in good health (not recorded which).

The CDR3 protein sequence reads: CASSPRQGYNSPLHF. At the DNA level, the sequence is TGTGCCAGCAGCCCCCGACAGGGGTATAATTCACCCCTCCACTTT. This sequence uses TRBV7-2 and TRBJ1-6, with TRBD1 identical over 8 junction bases. CDR1 and CDR2, per the germline V gene, are SGHTA and FQGNSA. V is pruned by 5 bases and J by 4 bases, leaving 4 bases of the junction without a gene match. The CDR3 sequence holds 15 residues, the cysteine and phenylalanine included. The CDR3 DNA has 45 bases and is translated from base 1.